The next 3 T cell receptor beta chains were all read from a single sample in a study of CD8+ T cells in alopecia areata. RNA was extracted and reverse transcribed into cDNA as the sequencing template. Repertoires were generated with immunoSEQ multiplex PCR, while TCRdb's copy carries only in-frame clones and drops some. Counted here are more than 110,000 clones, 54% occurring once; the ten biggest clones make up approximately 15%. Documented treatment: oral pan-JAK inhibitor, 5-10 mg twice daily. Source: CD8+ T cells sorted from blood, taken at week 4, from a patient treated with tofacitinib. These receptors were collected from a human donor with alopecia areata.

The V call is TRBV5-4, the J call TRBJ1-2; 8 bases agree with TRBD1. Germline lookup yields CDR1 SGHNT and CDR2 YYREEE (reference sequence). The CDR3 extends over 15 amino acids. Losses at the gene ends were 4 bases for V and 3 bases for J; bases not matched to a gene: 8. The CDR3 DNA reads TGTGCCAGCAGCGCAAAGCAGGGGGCGGACTATGGCTACACCTTC. This encodes CASSAKQGADYGYTF. The whole variable domain, filled in from reference TRBV5-4 and TRBJ1-2, reads ETGVTQSPTHLIKTRGQQVTLRCSSQSGHNTVSWYQQALGQGPQFIFQYYREEENGRGNFPPRFSGLQFPNYSSELNVNALELDDSALYLCASSAKQGADYGYTFGSGTRLTVV.

This sequence joins TRBV5-6 and TRBJ2-7; maybe TRBD2 (7 bases). This CDR3 spans 15 amino acids. The ends were cut back, 0 bases at V and 5 bases at J, with 15 bases in the middle. CDR1 is SGHDT and CDR2 is YYEEEE in the germline V gene. CDR3 nucleotide sequence: TGTGCCAGCAGCTTGGTGGCGGGGGCCGTCCACGAGCAGTACTTC. This gives the protein CASSLVAGAVHEQYF.

The J gene is TRBJ2-2, the V gene TRBV5-6; D is possibly TRBD1 or TRBD2 (5 bases each). The CDR3 contains 16 residues. Germline CDR1 reads SGHDT; CDR2 reads YYEEEE. V lost 4 bases, J lost 3 bases, and 16 bases lay in between. The CDR3 here is CASSQEVEGYTGELFF. DNA of the CDR3: TGTGCCAGCAGCCAAGAGGTCGAGGGGTACACCGGGGAGCTGTTTTTT.